The clone carrying this T cell receptor beta chain has a handful of counts. The antigen remains unidentified. TCRdb processed the reads anew with MiXCR; each CDR3 protein has one entry. The sample has about 260,000 distinct CDR3 sequences, about an eighth seen once; the top ten hold 8.5% to 10%. Unmatched junction bases numbered 2, after V lost 5 bases and J lost 3 bases. The CDR3 is 13 residues long. Germline V CDR1 and CDR2: DFQATT, SNEGSKA (reference sequence). The data are from a study of T cell repertoires in cytomegalovirus infection. Study summary: Public signatures in TCR beta pointed to CMV infection and matching HLA type. Study findings and constraints: Of the TCR beta families, the public ones yielded a cumulative frequency that identified carriers of CMV plus the relevant HLA.

The sequence was collected from a human donor in good health (CMV status not recorded). Some clones in this sample may be carry-over from other donors' samples. This chain connects TRBV20-1 to TRBJ1-5; 9 nucleotides align to TRBD1. The sequencing input was PBMCs. CDR3 in amino acids: CSAGTGYNQPQHF. In nucleotides, the CDR3 is TGCAGTGCTGGGACAGGGTACAATCAGCCCCAGCATTTT.